The 30 T cell receptor beta chains presented below share a single source sample, sequenced in a study of cytomegalovirus exposure and HLA in healthy donors (TCRdb year 2017). The method behind the library was the immunoSEQ multiplex PCR assay. For the multiplex PCR, a mixture combining 60 forward primers for TCR Vbeta segments and 13 reverse primers for TCR Jbeta segments was used. TCRdb limited this immuneACCESS table to in-frame rearrangements with V and J called. A share of clones is missing; checked studies link under half to unresolved V genes, and the rest is unexplained. Recorded for this sample are tens of thousands of clones; under 9% of them occurred a single time. The ten largest clones represent approximately 2.5% of the sample. The sequencing sample was made of PBMCs. Receptors originate from a man aged 45 to 65 in good health and CMV-seronegative.

There are a few counts of this clone. V gene TRBV27 combines with J gene TRBJ2-7; a possible D gene is TRBD2 (6 bases). The CDR3 sequence is 12 residues long. V was trimmed by 9 bases and J by 6 bases, leaving 15 bases between them. CDR1 MNHEY and CDR2 SMNVEV come from the germline V gene (reference sequence). The CDR3 coding sequence is TGTGCCAGGGGGAGGTCCGGGTTCGAGCAGTACTTC. This codes for CARGRSGFEQYF.

About this clone itself: Relative to the germline gene, one junction end is altered; a read error may explain this. V and J are TRBV7-7 and TRBJ2-7, with 12 bases that match TRBD2. CDR3 size: 19 residues. Looked up from germline, CDR1 is SSHAT and CDR2 is FNYEAQ (reference sequence). This chain's CDR3 is CASSFRSSGGAIATYEQYF. In nucleotides, the CDR3 is TGTGCTAGCAGCTTCCGGTCTAGCGGGGGGGCCATCGCGACCTACGAGCAGTACTTC.

J is TRBJ2-7 and V is TRBV7-2, with D possibly being TRBD1 (6 bases). Trimming left V 5 bases short and J 2 bases short, with 16 bases between. The CDR3 sequence is 15 residues long. Per the germline V gene, CDR1 is SGHTA and CDR2 is FQGNSA. CDR3 bases: TGTGCCAGCAGCCTACCCGGGACACTGGCCTACGAGCAGTACTTC. It encodes CASSLPGTLAYEQYF.

This chain uses TRBV28 with TRBJ2-2, with 10 bases aligning to TRBD1. The CDR3 covers 15 residues. The germline V gene encodes CDR1 MDHEN and CDR2 SYDVKM. Trimming cost V 3 bases and J 6 bases; bases outside gene matches: 4. CDR3 nucleotides: TGTGCCAGCAGTTTGACAGGGGGCAATCCCGGGGAGCTGTTTTTT. This gives the protein CASSLTGGNPGELFF.

This chain connects TRBV28 to TRBJ1-2; 9 bases match TRBD1. This CDR3 contains 17 residues. Trimming cost V 6 bases and J 2 bases; bases outside gene matches: 13. The V gene's germline CDR1 is MDHEN and CDR2 SYDVKM. Written as DNA, the CDR3 is TGTGCCAGCAGGACGACAGGGGGGACCCCTAAGAACTATGGCTACACCTTC. As protein: CASRTTGGTPKNYGYTF.

In DNA form, the CDR3 reads TGTGCCAGCAGCCCTCGAGGGACACCACAAGAGACCCAGTACTTC. Its translation: CASSPRGTPQETQYF. The chain uses TRBV5-4 and TRBJ2-5; a possible D gene is TRBD1 (6 bases). This CDR3 region has 15 residues. Per the germline V gene, CDR1 is SGHNT and CDR2 is YYREEE (reference sequence). V shed 4 bases and J shed 2 bases, with 15 bases lying between them. The whole variable domain, filled in from reference TRBV5-4 and TRBJ2-5, reads ETGVTQSPTHLIKTRGQQVTLRCSSQSGHNTVSWYQQALGQGPQFIFQYYREEENGRGNFPPRFSGLQFPNYSSELNVNALELDDSALYLCASSPRGTPQETQYFGPGTRLLVL.

This clone was found a few times. V usage is TRBV9 and J usage is TRBJ2-5, with 11 bases matching TRBD2. Germline assignment: CDR1 SGDLS and CDR2 YYNGEE. V shed 0 bases and J 4 bases; nucleotides not matched to a gene: 5. This CDR3 is 16 amino acids long. The CDR3 spells CASSVGTLAGVETQYF. In DNA, the CDR3 is TGTGCCAGCAGCGTAGGAACACTAGCGGGGGTAGAGACCCAGTACTTC.

This clone was picked up a small number of times. This sequence joins TRBV19 and TRBJ2-4; D is unclear. From germline, CDR1 is LNHDA and CDR2 SQIVND (reference sequence). The CDR3 covers 16 residues. Trimming cost V 1 base and J 2 bases, with 12 bases left between them. The CDR3 loop is CASSIAVARTKNIQYF. Written as DNA, the CDR3 is TGTGCCAGTAGTATAGCCGTGGCTAGAACCAAAAACATTCAGTACTTC.

This clone turned up a few times. The rearrangement links TRBV29-1 to TRBJ2-1; 9 bases agree with TRBD2. The CDR3 loop spans 16 amino acids. Germline assignment: CDR1 SQVTM and CDR2 ANQGSEA. V lost 0 bases and J lost 7; bases outside the gene matches: 10. This CDR3 is CSVEDRGGRARNEQFF. DNA for the CDR3: TGCAGCGTTGAAGATCGGGGCGGGAGGGCGAGGAATGAGCAGTTCTTC.

Concerning this clone: Other DNA sequences in this specimen translate into the identical CDR3. The chain uses TRBV5-4 and TRBJ2-3, with 10 bases identical to TRBD2. V lost 0 bases, J lost 4 bases, and 8 bases stayed unmatched. The CDR3 contains 17 residues. Germline CDR1 is SGHNT and CDR2 is YYREEE (reference sequence). This CDR3 is CASSLEGTLAGPDTQYF. CDR3 DNA: TGTGCCAGCAGCTTGGAGGGGACACTAGCGGGACCAGATACGCAGTATTTT.

This clone has a handful of counts. The V call is TRBV20-1, the J call TRBJ2-5; tentative D call: TRBD1 (6 bases). The germline V gene encodes CDR1 DFQATT and CDR2 SNEGSKA (reference sequence). This CDR3 is built from 11 residues. V lost 7 bases to trimming and J lost 4 bases, with 10 bases between them. The CDR3: CSGDNRETQYF. CDR3 nucleotide sequence: TGCAGTGGGGACAATCGAGAGACCCAGTACTTC.

This clone has a handful of counts. The chain has TRBV11-2 and TRBJ2-7; 7 bases map to TRBD1. The length of the CDR3 is 16 residues. The V gene end was trimmed by 3 bases and the J gene end by 5 bases; junction bases not matched to a gene: 13. Germline assignment: CDR1 SGHAT and CDR2 FQNNGV. The CDR3 spells CASSFTLDRDSHEQYF. The CDR3, as DNA: TGTGCCAGCAGCTTTACCCTCGACAGGGATTCTCACGAGCAGTACTTC.

V gene TRBV10-3 combines with J gene TRBJ2-3, with a possible D match to TRBD2 (5 bases). The CDR3 length is 16 residues. The V end was cut by 0 bases, the J end by 0 bases, with 10 bases between. Germline lookup yields CDR1 ENHRY and CDR2 SYGVKD. The CDR3 nucleotides are TGTGCCATCAGTGAGTCGACTACTCCAAGCACAGATACGCAGTATTTT. This translates into CAISESTTPSTDTQYF.

The chain couples TRBV28 to TRBJ1-2, with 7 nucleotides matching TRBD1. The CDR3 loop spans 13 amino acids. Looked up from germline, CDR1 is MDHEN and CDR2 is SYDVKM. J gave up 5 bases and V 6 bases, and 6 bases lay outside the gene matches. CDR3 protein: CASRTGRGYGYTF. CDR3 bases: TGTGCCAGCAGGACAGGGAGAGGTTATGGCTACACCTTC.

This chain connects TRBV2 to TRBJ2-2; D unclear. With 3 bases removed from V and 2 bases from J, the gap between germline ends came to 10 bases. The CDR3 is 15 amino acids. Germline loops: CDR1 SNHLY, CDR2 FYNNEI. CDR3 DNA: TGTGCCAGCAGTGAGTCCTCACTCAACACCGGGGAGCTGTTTTTT. This encodes CASSESSLNTGELFF.

This CDR3 reads CASSLAGAGGVNTQYF. The DNA for the CDR3 is TGTGCCAGCAGCTTAGCGGGAGCCGGAGGTGTGAATACGCAGTATTTT. The chain uses TRBV11-2 and TRBJ2-3, with a possible D match to TRBD2 (6 bases). The CDR3 contains 16 residues. Per the germline V gene, CDR1 is SGHAT and CDR2 is FQNNGV. V was shortened by 1 base and J by 7 bases, with 18 bases between the two germline ends.

V gene TRBV6-5 combines with J gene TRBJ2-2; 7 nucleotides match TRBD2. Germline V gene lookup returns CDR1 MNHEY and CDR2 SVGAGI. CDR3 length equals 15 residues. The V and J ends lost 7 bases and 2 bases, in that order; junction bases with no gene match: 7. The CDR3 DNA sequence: TGTGCCAGCAAAAGGGGCGGGGGAAACACCGGGGAGCTGTTTTTT. It codes for CASKRGGGNTGELFF.

In this sample, this clone turned up a few times. J is TRBJ2-4 and V is TRBV6-1, with D maybe TRBD1 (6 bases). This CDR3 contains 15 residues. V dropped 4 bases and J dropped 2 bases, with 12 bases sitting between them. Per the germline V gene, CDR1 is MNHNS and CDR2 is SASEGT. In DNA form, the CDR3 reads TGTGCCAGCAGTGGCTGGACAGACCCCAAAAACATTCAGTACTTC. This encodes CASSGWTDPKNIQYF.

The chain employs TRBV10-1 and TRBJ2-3; the D gene is possibly TRBD2 (6 bases). The V gene's germline CDR1 is WNHNN and CDR2 SYGVQD (reference sequence). This CDR3 is 13 amino acids long. V lost 4 bases and J 7 bases, leaving 12 bases between the germline ends. The CDR3 DNA follows: TGCGCCAGCAGTGCGGGTGCGGGATATACGCAGTATTTT. Translation: CASSAGAGYTQYF.

This clone was counted between two and nine times. The chain carries TRBV4-1 and TRBJ2-7, with D possibly matching TRBD1 (5 bases). This CDR3 has 16 residues. V lost 4 bases, J lost 2 bases, and 18 bases lay in between. Per the germline V gene, CDR1 is MGHRA and CDR2 is YSYEKL. The CDR3 protein is CASSPREGVAPYEQYF. CDR3 DNA: TGCGCCAGCAGCCCAAGAGAAGGGGTGGCCCCCTACGAGCAGTACTTC.

The chain joins TRBV6-1 to TRBJ2-7; a weak D match, TRBD2 (6 bases). CDR1 is MNHNS and CDR2 is SASEGT in the germline V gene. V lost 8 bases and J lost 1, with 15 bases in between. This CDR3 contains 14 residues. The CDR3 DNA follows: TGTGCCAGCTTTCTTTCGGGAGTTTCCTACGAGCAGTACTTC. Translating it yields CASFLSGVSYEQYF.

This rearrangement joins TRBV7-8 to TRBJ2-1; 8 bases match TRBD1. Germline V gives CDR1 SGHVS, CDR2 FQNEAQ. Trimming cost V 5 bases and J 9 bases; bases outside gene matches: 18. The CDR3 has 17 amino acids. CDR3 bases: TGTGCCAGCAGCCTTACAACCGGGACAGGCCTTATGGGTGAGCAGTTCTTC. Protein sequence: CASSLTTGTGLMGEQFF.

The V gene is TRBV15, the J gene TRBJ2-5; 7 nucleotides align to TRBD1. The CDR3 contains 15 residues. J lost 0 bases, V lost 5 bases, and 6 bases had no gene match. The germline V gene has CDR1 LNHNV and CDR2 YYDKDF (reference sequence). DNA of the CDR3: TGTGCCACCAGCCCTGGTGACAGGGACCAAGAGACCCAGTACTTC. Protein sequence: CATSPGDRDQETQYF.

In the case of this clone: One junction end does not reproduce the germline sequence, and a read error may be involved. The CDR3 reads CAMAGQGGTGALFF. CDR3 DNA: TGTGCCATGGCGGGACAGGGAGGGACCGGGGCGCTGTTTTTT. The rearrangement joins TRBV10-3 to TRBJ2-2; 9 positions agree with TRBD1. In germline, CDR1 is ENHRY, CDR2 SYGVKD. The CDR3 extends over 14 amino acids.

The chain employs TRBV9 and TRBJ2-1; 7 nucleotides align to TRBD2. The germline V gene encodes CDR1 SGDLS and CDR2 YYNGEE. Trimming removed 1 base from V and 6 bases from J; junction bases left unmatched: 13. The CDR3 covers 17 residues. This chain's CDR3 is CASSVQPGGRTTNEQFF. Written as DNA, the CDR3 is TGTGCCAGCAGCGTACAACCGGGAGGCAGAACAACCAATGAGCAGTTCTTC.

V usage is TRBV29-1 and J usage is TRBJ2-7, with 8 bases that match TRBD1. V lost 6 bases to trimming and J lost 1 base; unmatched junction nucleotides: 20. The germline V gene encodes CDR1 SQVTM and CDR2 ANQGSEA. CDR3 length: 18 amino acids. The chain's CDR3 is CSVQLLPDRGSWSYEQYF. CDR3 in DNA: TGCAGCGTCCAACTTTTACCCGACAGGGGCAGCTGGTCCTACGAGCAGTACTTC.

This clone was picked up many times. V is TRBV6-1 and J is TRBJ1-2; a weak D match, TRBD1 (5 bases). This CDR3 has 14 amino acids. In germline, CDR1 is MNHNS, CDR2 SASEGT. The V and J ends lost 8 bases and 8 bases respectively, with 21 bases between them. CDR3 bases: TGTGCCAGCCGATTAGCCGGGGGGGGAAAGGGCTACACCTTC. Amino acids: CASRLAGGGKGYTF.

The chain links TRBV25-1 to TRBJ2-7, with D unresolved. The CDR3 contains 12 residues. V gave up 0 bases and J gave up 3 bases, with 3 bases separating them. Germline CDR1 is MGHDK and CDR2 is SYGVNS. The CDR3 region is CASSEYGYEQYF. CDR3 coding DNA: TGTGCCAGCAGTGAATACGGCTACGAGCAGTACTTC.

This clone came up a few times. Mismatch with germline at one junction end may stem from a read error. This chain connects TRBV7-7 to TRBJ2-5, with a possible D match to TRBD2 (6 bases). Germline values: CDR1 SSHAT, CDR2 FNYEAQ (reference sequence). There are 13 residues in the CDR3. Written as DNA, the CDR3 is TGTGCTAGCAGCCGGGACTTCCAAGAGACCCAGTACTTC. Translation: CASSRDFQETQYF.

V and J are TRBV4-1 and TRBJ2-5; D remains ambiguous. V dropped 4 bases and J dropped 1 base, with 7 bases sitting between them. Germline loops: CDR1 MGHRA, CDR2 YSYEKL. This CDR3 spans 13 amino acids. This CDR3 is CASSPVLQETQYF. CDR3 nucleotide sequence: TGCGCCAGCAGCCCCGTCCTCCAAGAGACCCAGTACTTC.